In this sample, the clone carrying this TCR beta chain turned up many times. The data were taken from a study of early T cells in non-severe SARS-CoV-2 infection. Study-wide background: Chains were not paired, and sequencing was done on bulk RNA from unsorted whole blood.

Unique molecular identifiers were attached to individual cDNA molecules. TCRdb passed the 5' RACE reads through MiXCR, listing each CDR3 protein once. The sample lists 30,000 to 40,000 distinct CDR3 sequences, 6% to 9.5% seen once, with roughly 12% in the top ten. Sequencing used whole blood, obtained at baseline. The clonotype comes from an adult who was a healthcare worker with PCR-confirmed SARS-CoV-2 infection or an uninfected control (not recorded which).

The CDR3 sequence: CASSLAVASTDTQYF. The CDR3 nucleotides are TGCGCCAGCAGCTTAGCGGTTGCTAGCACAGATACGCAGTATTTT. The chain has TRBV4-1 and TRBJ2-3; possibly TRBD2 for D (6 bases). V lost 5 bases and J lost 0, with 12 bases in between. The germline V gene has CDR1 MGHRA and CDR2 YSYEKL. CDR3 length: 15 residues.